A selection of T cell receptor beta chains follows, all from one sample in a study of blood T cell repertoires in COVID-19. Here immunoSEQ multiplex PCR was the method, and the copy in TCRdb shows in-frame clones only, minus some. The table shows fewer than 250,000 clones, with 88% occurring only once. Sequenced input: peripheral blood. These receptors came from a man in his 70s with acute or convalescent COVID-19. Each CDR3 is given with its conserved first and last residue. The D gene is left open where the match is weak. Clone size is not always given. Where it is, it says once, few, many or a class for expanded clones.

V gene	D gene	J gene	clone size	CDR3 DNA	CDR3 protein
TRBV11-1	-	TRBJ1-1	-	TGTGCCAGCAGTCGGGCAGGGCACAACACTGAAGCTTTCTTT	CASSRAGHNTEAFF
TRBV21-1	-	TRBJ2-1	-	TGTGCCAGCAGCAAAGGTACCCCTGAGCGGGAGGGCCAGGATGAGCAGTTCTTC	CASSKGTPEREGQDEQFF
TRBV7-2	TRBD2	TRBJ2-1	-	TGTGCCAGCAGCTTAGGTAGCGGGAACTACAATGAGCAGTTCTTC	CASSLGSGNYNEQFF
TRBV29-1	TRBD1	TRBJ1-1	-	TGCAGCCACAGCAGGGGGATCACTGAAGCTTTCTTT	CSHSRGITEAFF
TRBV27	TRBD1	TRBJ1-6	-	TGTGCCAGCAGTTTAACCAGATTCCGGCGACAGGGGGCGAGTTCACCCCTCCACTTT	CASSLTRFRRQGASSPLHF
TRBV28	TRBD1	TRBJ1-5	few	TGTGCCAGCAGGCGACAGGGGTCCACTCAGCCCCAGCATTTT	CASRRQGSTQPQHF
TRBV9	-	TRBJ2-5	-	TGTGCCAGCACCCGGGGTGAGGCGGAGACCCAGTACTTC	CASTRGEAETQYF
TRBV29-1	TRBD2	TRBJ2-3	-	TGCAGCGTTATAGCGGGAGCTGCAGATACGCAGTATTTT	CSVIAGAADTQYF
TRBV28	-	TRBJ1-1	-	TGTGCCACCACAGTTATGAACACTGAAGCTTTCTTT	CATTVMNTEAFF
TRBV28	TRBD1	TRBJ1-1	-	TGTGCCAGCAGTTTCCGGGACAGGAACACTGAAGCTTTCTTT	CASSFRDRNTEAFF
TRBV25-1	-	TRBJ1-1	-	TGTGCCAGCAGGGCCCAGGGGTTTTCGGCTGAAGCTTTCTTT	CASRAQGFSAEAFF
TRBV5-5	TRBD2	TRBJ2-7	-	TGTGCCAGCAGCTTGTCGCGGCTAGCGGGAGCCTACGAGCAGTACTTC	CASSLSRLAGAYEQYF
TRBV28	-	TRBJ1-1	once	TGTGCCAGCAGTTTCACACAGGGACCCACTGAAGCTTTCTTT	CASSFTQGPTEAFF
TRBV2	-	TRBJ1-5	-	TGTGCCAGCAGCAGCAGGGGAGATCAGCCCCAGCATTTT	CASSSRGDQPQHF
TRBV5-1	TRBD2	TRBJ2-1	-	TGCGCCAGCAGCTTGGTAGGCGGGAGCTCCTACAATGAGCAGTTCTTC	CASSLVGGSSYNEQFF
TRBV3-1/TRBV3-2	TRBD1	TRBJ2-3	-	TGTGCCAGCAGCCTCCGCCCCCGGACAGGGGCCACAGATACGCAGTATTTT	CASSLRPRTGATDTQYF
TRBV27	TRBD1	TRBJ2-1	-	TGTGCCAGCAGGACGGACAGGGCGATCTACAATGAGCAGTTCTTC	CASRTDRAIYNEQFF
TRBV3-1/TRBV3-2	-	TRBJ1-2	-	TGTGCCAGCAGCCAAGGAGGGAATGGCTACACCTTC	CASSQGGNGYTF
TRBV3-1/TRBV3-2	-	TRBJ1-6	-	TGTGCCAGCAGGGACCGGACGGGAAATTCACCCCTCCACTTT	CASRDRTGNSPLHF
TRBV7-3	-	TRBJ2-4	-	TGTGCCAGCAGCTTAGGTCGGGGTGGCAAAAACATTCAGTACTTC	CASSLGRGGKNIQYF
TRBV2	TRBD2	TRBJ2-5	-	TGTGCCAGCGGGACTAGCGGGGAGACCCAGTACTTC	CASGTSGETQYF
TRBV5-1	-	TRBJ2-1	-	TGCGCCAGCAGCTTACAGGGCGTATACAATGAGCAGTTCTTC	CASSLQGVYNEQFF
TRBV19	TRBD2	TRBJ2-1	-	TGTGCCAGTAAGGAAGCGGGAGCGGGTCAATACAATGAGCAGTTCTTC	CASKEAGAGQYNEQFF
TRBV24-1	-	TRBJ1-5	-	TGTGCCACCAGTGACCGCGCAACCCAGCCCCAGCATTTT	CATSDRATQPQHF
TRBV20-1	TRBD1	TRBJ1-5	-	TGCAGTGCTAGTTTCCGGACAGGGTTAAATCAGCCCCAGCATTTT	CSASFRTGLNQPQHF
TRBV27	TRBD1	TRBJ1-2	-	TGTGCCAGCAGTTTTTGGACAGGGGATGGCTACACCTTC	CASSFWTGDGYTF
TRBV11-2	-	TRBJ2-2	many	TGTGCCAGCAGCCTCGGGACTGGGAACACCGGGGAGCTGTTTTTT	CASSLGTGNTGELFF
TRBV5-1	TRBD1	TRBJ2-7	-	TGCGCCAGCAGCTTGGAGGACAGGGTGTTCGAGCAGTACTTC	CASSLEDRVFEQYF
TRBV12-3/TRBV12-4	-	TRBJ1-2	-	TGTGCCAGCAGCGGATGGGGCGACTATGGCTACACCTTC	CASSGWGDYGYTF
TRBV2	-	TRBJ1-4	-	TGTGCCAGCAGTGTACGGGATCTAGCCCTTAATGAAAAACTGTTTTTT	CASSVRDLALNEKLFF
TRBV30	-	TRBJ1-1	-	TGTGCCTGGAGTCCCGGGTTAGGTAGCACTGAAGCTTTCTTT	CAWSPGLGSTEAFF
TRBV6-5	TRBD1	TRBJ1-3	few	TGTGCCAGCAGTACAGACAGGGCGTCTGGAAACACCATATATTTT	CASSTDRASGNTIYF
TRBV7-9	-	TRBJ1-6	-	TGTGCCAGCAGCCAAGCCGCCCGGGACTCCAGCTCCTATAATTCACCCCTCCACTTT	CASSQAARDSSSYNSPLHF
TRBV9	TRBD2	TRBJ2-7	-	TGTGCCAGGCCGGGGACTAGACCCTACGAGCAGTACTTC	CARPGTRPYEQYF
TRBV20-1	-	TRBJ2-4	-	TGCAGTGCTCATAGGGGTGACATTCAGTACTTC	CSAHRGDIQYF
TRBV3-1/TRBV3-2	TRBD2	TRBJ2-2	-	TGTGCCAGCAGCCAAGATCAAATTGGGATAGCGGGATTTAGAACCGGGGAGCTGTTTTTT	CASSQDQIGIAGFRTGELFF
TRBV28	TRBD1	TRBJ1-2	-	TGTGCCAGTTGGGACAGGGGCTATGGCTACACCTTC	CASWDRGYGYTF
TRBV10-3	TRBD1	TRBJ1-2	-	TGTGCCATCAGAGGGCAGGGGGGATATGGATATGGCTACACCTTC	CAIRGQGGYGYGYTF
TRBV18	TRBD1	TRBJ2-7	once	TGTGCCAGCTCACTGTACCGGGACAGGCTATACGAGCAGTACTTC	CASSLYRDRLYEQYF
TRBV7-9	-	TRBJ1-5	-	TGTGCCAGCAGCTTAAGGGTTGAGGGGCCCCAGCATTTT	CASSLRVEGPQHF
TRBV28	-	TRBJ1-2	-	TGTGCCAGCAGTTTGAGCGGGGGCTATGGCTACACCTTC	CASSLSGGYGYTF
TRBV20-1	-	TRBJ2-6	once	TGCAGTGCTAGTTGGTGGGCAGATAGTGGGGCCAACGTCCTGACTTTC	CSASWWADSGANVLTF
TRBV19	-	TRBJ2-1	once	TGTGCCAGTAGTATCTTGGGGGGGGGCACAGTTCTCTCCTACAATGAGCAGTTCTTC	CASSILGGGTVLSYNEQFF
TRBV28	-	TRBJ2-7	-	TGTGCCAGCAGGCTAGCGTCGCCTACCTCCTACGAGCAGTACTTC	CASRLASPTSYEQYF
TRBV27	TRBD2	TRBJ2-7	once	TGTGCCAGCAGTCTACTAGCGGGACAAATCTACGAGCAGTACTTC	CASSLLAGQIYEQYF
TRBV2	TRBD2	TRBJ2-1	-	TGTGCCAGCAGTAACGGGACTAGCGGGGGGACCTACAATGAGCAGTTCTTC	CASSNGTSGGTYNEQFF
TRBV7-3	-	TRBJ2-7	-	TGTGCCAGCAGCTTAGATGGCGGGGTCCGGCGGGAGCAGTACTTC	CASSLDGGVRREQYF
TRBV29-1	TRBD2	TRBJ2-3	-	TGCAGCTCCCTGGGGCAACGGGGGGTAGATACGCAGTATTTT	CSSLGQRGVDTQYF
TRBV18	-	TRBJ2-5	-	TGTGCCAGCTCACTCAAGGAGGAGACCCAGTACTTC	CASSLKEETQYF
TRBV6-6	-	TRBJ1-6	-	TGTGCCAGCAGGACAGACGCCGATTCACCCCTCCACTTT	CASRTDADSPLHF
TRBV29-1	-	TRBJ1-1	-	TGCAGCGTTGCCAGGGGCATCACTGAAGCTTTCTTT	CSVARGITEAFF
TRBV28	TRBD1	TRBJ2-5	-	TGTGCCAGCACAGGATCCGGGACAGCAAAAGAGACCCAGTACTTC	CASTGSGTAKETQYF
TRBV12-5	TRBD2	TRBJ2-2	-	TGTGCTAGTGGTTTGGCAAGACTAGCGGGAACCCCCGGGGAGCTGTTTTTT	CASGLARLAGTPGELFF
TRBV9	TRBD2	TRBJ2-3	-	TGTGCCAGCAGCGTAGAAGCGGGAGGGAGCACAGATACGCAGTATTTT	CASSVEAGGSTDTQYF
TRBV19	TRBD1	TRBJ1-5	-	TGTGCCAGTAGTAAGGGACAGGGGTTCAATCAGCCCCAGCATTTT	CASSKGQGFNQPQHF
TRBV6-1	TRBD1	TRBJ2-5	-	TGTGCCAGCAGTGAAGGGACAGGGCGAACGGAGACCCAGTACTTC	CASSEGTGRTETQYF
TRBV11-2	-	TRBJ1-1	-	TGTGCCAGCAGCTTTCTACAGGAGTACACTGAAGCTTTCTTT	CASSFLQEYTEAFF
TRBV4-2	-	TRBJ2-1	-	TGTGCCAGCAGCTCCAGACTAGTCGGGACCTACAATGAGCAGTTCTTC	CASSSRLVGTYNEQFF